One TCR beta chain is described in this entry. Its target is unknown. The sample is drawn from a study of OX40 agonist ivuxolimab in advanced cancers. Study-level information: Treatment received earlier with anti-PD-1, anti-PD-L1 or anti-CTLA-4 agents was allowed, and around 36% had some.

Study-level findings and limits: Also present in some nonresponders was a low level of normalized T-cell clonal expansion. Expanded clones were, on average, more numerous in CD8+ T cells than in CD4+. CD4+ and CD8+ blood T cells expanded clonally by week 6 at 0.1 to 3.0 mg/kg.

The assay was immunoSEQ multiplex PCR, and TCRdb's table has in-frame clones only and misses some. The table has under 20,000 clones, 60% to 85% seen once. This specimen was CD4+ or CD8+ T cells sorted from blood, taken in a trial of the OX40 agonist ivuxolimab. The sequence came from an adult with an advanced solid tumor such as melanoma, head and neck, liver or kidney cancer.

The CDR3 is CASSQGLGVGELFF. DNA for the CDR3: TGTGCCAGCAGCCAAGGTTTGGGGGTCGGGGAGCTGTTTTTT. The rearrangement uses TRBV14 and TRBJ2-2, with D tentatively TRBD1 or TRBD2 (5 bases each). The V gene's germline CDR1 is SGHDN and CDR2 FVKESK. Trimming left V 1 base short and J 7 bases short, with 10 bases between. The CDR3 is 14 residues long.